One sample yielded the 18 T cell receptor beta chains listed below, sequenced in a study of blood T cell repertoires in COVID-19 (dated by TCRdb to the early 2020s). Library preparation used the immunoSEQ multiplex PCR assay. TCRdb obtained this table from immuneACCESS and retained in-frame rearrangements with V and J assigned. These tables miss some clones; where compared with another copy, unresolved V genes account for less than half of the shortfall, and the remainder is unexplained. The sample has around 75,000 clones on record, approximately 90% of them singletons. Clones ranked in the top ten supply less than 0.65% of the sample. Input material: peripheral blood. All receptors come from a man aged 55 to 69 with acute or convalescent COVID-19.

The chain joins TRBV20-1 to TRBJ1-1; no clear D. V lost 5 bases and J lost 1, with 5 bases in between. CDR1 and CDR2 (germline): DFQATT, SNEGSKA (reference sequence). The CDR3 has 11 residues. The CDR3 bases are TGCAGTGCTCGGTCGAACACTGAAGCTTTCTTT. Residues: CSARSNTEAFF.

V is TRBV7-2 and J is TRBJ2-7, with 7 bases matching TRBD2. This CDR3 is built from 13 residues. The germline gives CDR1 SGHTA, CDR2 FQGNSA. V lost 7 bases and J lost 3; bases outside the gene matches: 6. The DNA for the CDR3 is TGTGCCAGCACGACCCAGCGGGGCTACGAGCAGTACTTC. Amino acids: CASTTQRGYEQYF.

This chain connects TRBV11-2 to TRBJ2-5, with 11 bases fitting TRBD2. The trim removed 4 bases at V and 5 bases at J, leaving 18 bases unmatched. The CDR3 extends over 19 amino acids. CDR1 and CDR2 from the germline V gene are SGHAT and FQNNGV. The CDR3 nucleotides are TGTGCCAGCAGCTCAAGCTTTAGCGGGAGGGCCACCTGGGGGGAGACCCAGTACTTC. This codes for CASSSSFSGRATWGETQYF.

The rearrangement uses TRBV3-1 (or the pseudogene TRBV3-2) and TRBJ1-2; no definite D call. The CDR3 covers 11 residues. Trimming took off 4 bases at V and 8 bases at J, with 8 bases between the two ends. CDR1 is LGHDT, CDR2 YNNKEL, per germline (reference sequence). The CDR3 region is CASSRGRGYTF. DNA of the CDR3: TGTGCCAGCAGCCGAGGGAGAGGCTACACCTTC.

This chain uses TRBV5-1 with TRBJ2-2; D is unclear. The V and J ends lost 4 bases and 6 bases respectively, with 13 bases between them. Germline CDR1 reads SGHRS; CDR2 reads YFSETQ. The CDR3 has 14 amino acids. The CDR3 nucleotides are TGCGCCAGCAGCGTCCGGAGTAACGCCGGGGAGCTGTTTTTT. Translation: CASSVRSNAGELFF.

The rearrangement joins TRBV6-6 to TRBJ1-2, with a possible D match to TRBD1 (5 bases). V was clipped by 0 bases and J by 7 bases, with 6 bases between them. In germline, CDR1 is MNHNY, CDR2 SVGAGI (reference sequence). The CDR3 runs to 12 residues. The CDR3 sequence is CASSYSGGGYTF. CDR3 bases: TGTGCCAGCAGTTACTCGGGGGGTGGCTACACCTTC.

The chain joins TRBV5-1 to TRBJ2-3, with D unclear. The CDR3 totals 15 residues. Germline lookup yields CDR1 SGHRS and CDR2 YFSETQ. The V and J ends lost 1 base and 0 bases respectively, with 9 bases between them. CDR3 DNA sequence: TGCGCCAGCAGCTTGCGGGTCTCTAGCACAGATACGCAGTATTTT. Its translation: CASSLRVSSTDTQYF.

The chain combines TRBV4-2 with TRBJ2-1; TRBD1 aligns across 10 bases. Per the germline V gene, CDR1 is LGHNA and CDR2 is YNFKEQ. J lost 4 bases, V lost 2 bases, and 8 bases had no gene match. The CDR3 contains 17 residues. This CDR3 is CASSQTGTGDLYNEQFF. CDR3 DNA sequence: TGTGCCAGCAGCCAAACCGGGACAGGGGATTTGTACAATGAGCAGTTCTTC.

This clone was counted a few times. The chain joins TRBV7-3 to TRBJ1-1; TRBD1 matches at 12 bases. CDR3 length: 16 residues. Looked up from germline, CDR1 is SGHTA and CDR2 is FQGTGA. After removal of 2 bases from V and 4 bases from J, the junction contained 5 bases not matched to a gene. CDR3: CASSLQGQGASTEAFF. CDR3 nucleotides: TGTGCCAGCAGCTTACAGGGACAGGGGGCAAGCACTGAAGCTTTCTTT.

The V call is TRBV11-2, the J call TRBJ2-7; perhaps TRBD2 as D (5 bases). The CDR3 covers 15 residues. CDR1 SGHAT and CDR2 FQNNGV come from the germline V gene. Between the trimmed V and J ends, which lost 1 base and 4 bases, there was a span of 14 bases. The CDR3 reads CASSLGVSGRYEQYF. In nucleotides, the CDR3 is TGTGCCAGCAGCTTAGGGGTCAGCGGACGGTACGAGCAGTACTTC. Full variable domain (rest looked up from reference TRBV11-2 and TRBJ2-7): EAGVAQSPRYKIIEKRQSVAFWCNPISGHATLYWYQQILGQGPKLLIQFQNNGVVDDSQLPKDRFSAERLKGVDSTLKIQPAKLEDSAVYLCASSLGVSGRYEQYFGPGTRLTVT.

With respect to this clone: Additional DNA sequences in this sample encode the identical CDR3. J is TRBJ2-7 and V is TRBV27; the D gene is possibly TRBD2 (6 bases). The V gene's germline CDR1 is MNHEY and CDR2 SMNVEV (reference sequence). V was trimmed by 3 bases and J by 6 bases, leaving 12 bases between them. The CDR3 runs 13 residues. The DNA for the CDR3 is TGTGCCAGCAGTTTCGGGGCTAGCGCCGAGCAGTACTTC. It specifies CASSFGASAEQYF.

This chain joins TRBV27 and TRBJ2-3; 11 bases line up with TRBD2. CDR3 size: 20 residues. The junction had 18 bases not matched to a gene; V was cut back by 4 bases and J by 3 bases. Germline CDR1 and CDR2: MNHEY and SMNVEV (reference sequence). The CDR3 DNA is TGTGCCAGCAGTTCCATTTCCCCCGGGGGGTTAGCGGGAGGGACAGATACGCAGTATTTT. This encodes CASSSISPGGLAGGTDTQYF.

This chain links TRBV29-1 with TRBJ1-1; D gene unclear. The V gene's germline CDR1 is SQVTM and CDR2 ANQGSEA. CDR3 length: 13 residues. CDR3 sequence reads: CSWARDLNTEAFF. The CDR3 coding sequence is TGCAGTTGGGCTCGCGACCTGAACACTGAAGCTTTCTTT.

CDR3 region: CSVEPTGALTEAFF. In DNA form, the CDR3 reads TGCAGCGTTGAACCGACAGGGGCGCTCACTGAAGCTTTCTTT. The V call is TRBV29-1, the J call TRBJ1-1; 8 bases map to TRBD1. The CDR3 loop spans 14 amino acids. Unmatched junction bases numbered 6, after V lost 2 bases and J lost 4 bases. CDR1 is SQVTM, CDR2 ANQGSEA, per germline. Full variable domain (missing parts from reference TRBV29-1 and TRBJ1-1): SAVISQKPSRDICQRGTSLTIQCQVDSQVTMMFWYRQQPGQSLTLIATANQGSEATYESGFVIDKFPISRPNLTFSTLTVSNMSPEDSSIYLCSVEPTGALTEAFFGQGTRLTVV.

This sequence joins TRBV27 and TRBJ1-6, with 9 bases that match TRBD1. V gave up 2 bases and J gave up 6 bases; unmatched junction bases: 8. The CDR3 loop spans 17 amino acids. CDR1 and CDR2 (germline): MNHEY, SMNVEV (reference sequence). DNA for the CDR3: TGTGCCAGCAGTTTAAGGTTTCGGGGACAGGGTAATTCACCCCTCCACTTT. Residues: CASSLRFRGQGNSPLHF.

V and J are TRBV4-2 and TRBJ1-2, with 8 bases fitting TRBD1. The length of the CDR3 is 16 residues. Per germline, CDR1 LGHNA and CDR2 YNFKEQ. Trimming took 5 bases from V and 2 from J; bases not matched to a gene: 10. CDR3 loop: CASSSHGQGPNYGYTF. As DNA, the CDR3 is TGTGCCAGCAGCTCCCATGGACAGGGACCAAACTATGGCTACACCTTC.

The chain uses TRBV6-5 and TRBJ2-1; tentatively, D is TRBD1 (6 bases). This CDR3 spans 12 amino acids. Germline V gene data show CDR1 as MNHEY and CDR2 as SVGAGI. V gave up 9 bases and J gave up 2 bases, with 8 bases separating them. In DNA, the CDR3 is TGTGCCAGTAGGGACACCTACAATGAGCAGTTCTTC. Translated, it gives CASRDTYNEQFF.

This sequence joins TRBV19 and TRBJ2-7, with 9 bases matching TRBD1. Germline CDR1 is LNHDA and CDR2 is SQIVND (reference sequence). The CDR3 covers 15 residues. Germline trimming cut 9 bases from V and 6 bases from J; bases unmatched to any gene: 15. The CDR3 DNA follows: TGTGCCAGCACGGACCCGGGACAGGGTCGCTCCGAGCAGTACTTC. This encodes CASTDPGQGRSEQYF.